The T cell receptor beta chain under discussion was sequenced for a study of blood T cell repertoires in COVID-19. Study-level information: Material from acute and convalescent COVID-19 was sourced from the United States, Italy and Spain. PBMCs, B-cell-depleted T cells, or T cells were the source of the cDNA or gDNA that made up the material.

Those enrolled in Seattle joined during active infection and were followed longitudinally afterward. In the original analysis: Using reference gene primer amplification, nucleated cell counts were estimated. Sequenced by immunoSEQ multiplex PCR; TCRdb stores in-frame clones only, minus some. The DNA was the basis for D and trimming; V, J and clone size are from that table. Of 350,000 or so clones detected, about 92% appear once; the ten largest clones hold about 3.9%. The TCR was taken from a woman aged 55-69 years with COVID-19, enrolled during active disease. Sequencing used peripheral blood.

The CDR3 sequence is CASSSGVYNEQFF. The CDR3 nucleotides are TGTGCCAGCAGCTCGGGGGTCTACAATGAGCAGTTCTTC. The chain uses TRBV6-4 and TRBJ2-1, with a tentative D call TRBD2 (6 bases). Germline V gene sequence: CDR1 MRHNA, CDR2 SNTAGT. CDR3 length: 13 residues. V gave up 6 bases and J gave up 3 bases, with 9 bases separating them.